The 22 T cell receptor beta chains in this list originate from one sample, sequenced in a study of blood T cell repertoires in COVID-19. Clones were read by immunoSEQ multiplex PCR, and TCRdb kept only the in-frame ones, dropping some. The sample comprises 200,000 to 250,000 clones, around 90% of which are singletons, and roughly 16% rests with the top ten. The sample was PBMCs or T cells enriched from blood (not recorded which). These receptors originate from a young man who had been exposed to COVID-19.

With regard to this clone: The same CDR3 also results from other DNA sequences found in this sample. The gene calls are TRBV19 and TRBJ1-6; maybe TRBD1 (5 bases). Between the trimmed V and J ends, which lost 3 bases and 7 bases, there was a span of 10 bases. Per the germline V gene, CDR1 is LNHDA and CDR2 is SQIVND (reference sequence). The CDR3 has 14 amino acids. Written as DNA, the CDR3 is TGTGCCAGTAGTATCACGGGGGGGAATTCACCCCTCCACTTT. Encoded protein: CASSITGGNSPLHF.

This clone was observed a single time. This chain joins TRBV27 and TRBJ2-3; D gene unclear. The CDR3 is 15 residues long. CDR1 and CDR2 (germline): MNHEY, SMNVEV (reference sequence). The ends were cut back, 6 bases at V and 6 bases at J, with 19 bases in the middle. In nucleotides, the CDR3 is TGTGCCAGCAGCCCCGTGTCTGATGTGCGGGATACGCAGTATTTT. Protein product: CASSPVSDVRDTQYF.

CDR3 coding DNA: TGCAGCGTTGGAAAAGGGGACTACGAGCAGTACTTC. It yields the protein CSVGKGDYEQYF. The chain is built from TRBV29-1 and TRBJ2-7; perhaps TRBD1 as D (5 bases). Per the germline V gene, CDR1 is SQVTM and CDR2 is ANQGSEA. The V gene lost 4 bases and the J gene lost 3 bases, with 10 bases spanning the gap. The CDR3 consists of 12 residues.

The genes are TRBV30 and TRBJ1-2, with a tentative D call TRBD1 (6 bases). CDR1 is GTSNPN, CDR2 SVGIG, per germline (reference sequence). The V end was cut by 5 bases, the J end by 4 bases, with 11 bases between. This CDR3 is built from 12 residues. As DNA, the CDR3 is TGTGCCTGGTCCTACAGGGTCTATGGCTACACCTTC. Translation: CAWSYRVYGYTF.

The CDR3 DNA reads TGTGCCAGCAGTGAGCGGACAAATAGCAATCAGCCCCAGCATTTT. Protein product: CASSERTNSNQPQHF. The V and J genes are TRBV6-1 and TRBJ1-5, with D possibly being TRBD1 (5 bases). This CDR3 has 15 residues. V was trimmed by 3 bases and J by 0 bases, leaving 9 bases between them. Germline V gene data show CDR1 as MNHNS and CDR2 as SASEGT.

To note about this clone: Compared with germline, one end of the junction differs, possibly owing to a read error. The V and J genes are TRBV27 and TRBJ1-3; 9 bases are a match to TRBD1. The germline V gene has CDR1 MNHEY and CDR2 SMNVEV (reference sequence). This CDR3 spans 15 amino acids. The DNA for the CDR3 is TGTGCCAGCAGCTTATACAGGGGGCCTGGAAACACCATATATTTT. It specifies CASSLYRGPGNTIYF.

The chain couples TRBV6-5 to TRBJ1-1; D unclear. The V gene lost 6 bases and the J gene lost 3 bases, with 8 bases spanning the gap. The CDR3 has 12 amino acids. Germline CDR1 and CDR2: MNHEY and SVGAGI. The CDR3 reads CASSPGYTEAFF. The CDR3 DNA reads TGTGCCAGCAGCCCGGGGTACACTGAAGCTTTCTTT.

The CDR3: CASSPRVAGIRDEQFF. CDR3 in DNA: TGTGCCAGTAGTCCCCGGGTAGCGGGGATTAGGGATGAGCAGTTCTTC. The chain links TRBV19 to TRBJ2-1; 8 nucleotides match TRBD2. V shed 5 bases, J shed 8 bases, and the junction held 14 bases outside the gene matches. CDR3 size: 16 residues. Germline CDR1 is LNHDA and CDR2 is SQIVND (reference sequence).

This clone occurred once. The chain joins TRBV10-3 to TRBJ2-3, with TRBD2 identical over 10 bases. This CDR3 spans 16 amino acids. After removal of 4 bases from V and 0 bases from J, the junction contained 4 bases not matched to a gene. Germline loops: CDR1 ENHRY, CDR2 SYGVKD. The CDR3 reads CAISGVAGGSTDTQYF. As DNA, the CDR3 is TGTGCCATCAGTGGGGTAGCGGGGGGTAGCACAGATACGCAGTATTTT.

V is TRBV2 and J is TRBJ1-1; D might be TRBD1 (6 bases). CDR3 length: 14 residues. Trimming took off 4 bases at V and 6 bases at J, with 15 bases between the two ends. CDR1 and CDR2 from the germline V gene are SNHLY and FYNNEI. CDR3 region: CASSVFYEGAEAFF. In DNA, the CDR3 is TGTGCCAGCAGTGTATTCTATGAGGGGGCTGAAGCTTTCTTT. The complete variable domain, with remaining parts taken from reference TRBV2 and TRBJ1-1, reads EPEVTQTPSHQVTQMGQEVILRCVPISNHLYFYWYRQILGQKVEFLVSFYNNEISEKSEIFDDQFSVERPDGSNFTLKIRSTKLEDSAMYFCASSVFYEGAEAFFGQGTRLTVV.

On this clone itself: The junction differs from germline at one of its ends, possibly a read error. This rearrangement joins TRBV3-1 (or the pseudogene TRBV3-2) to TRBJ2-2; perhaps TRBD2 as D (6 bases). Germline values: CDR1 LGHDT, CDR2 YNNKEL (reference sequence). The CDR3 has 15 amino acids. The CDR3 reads CASSGAPEGGRGAVF. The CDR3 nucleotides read TGTGCCAGCAGCGGAGCCCCCGAGGGTGGGCGGGGAGCTGTTTTT.

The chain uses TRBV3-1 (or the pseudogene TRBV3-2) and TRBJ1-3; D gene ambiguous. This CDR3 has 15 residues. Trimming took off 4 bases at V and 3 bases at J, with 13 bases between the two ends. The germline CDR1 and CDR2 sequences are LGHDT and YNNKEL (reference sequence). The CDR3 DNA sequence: TGTGCCAGCAGCCTCCTCGGAGGTATTGGAAACACCATATATTTT. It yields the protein CASSLLGGIGNTIYF.

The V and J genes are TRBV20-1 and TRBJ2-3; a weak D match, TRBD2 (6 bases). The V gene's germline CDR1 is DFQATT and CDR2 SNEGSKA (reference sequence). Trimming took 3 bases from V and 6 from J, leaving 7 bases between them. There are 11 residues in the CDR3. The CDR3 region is CSASLADTQYF. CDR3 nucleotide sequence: TGCAGTGCTAGTCTAGCGGATACGCAGTATTTT.

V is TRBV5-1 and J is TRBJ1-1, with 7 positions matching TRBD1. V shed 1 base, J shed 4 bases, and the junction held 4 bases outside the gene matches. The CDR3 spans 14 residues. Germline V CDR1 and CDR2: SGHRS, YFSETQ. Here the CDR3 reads CASSLLDRATEAFF. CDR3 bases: TGCGCCAGCAGCTTGCTTGACAGGGCCACTGAAGCTTTCTTT.

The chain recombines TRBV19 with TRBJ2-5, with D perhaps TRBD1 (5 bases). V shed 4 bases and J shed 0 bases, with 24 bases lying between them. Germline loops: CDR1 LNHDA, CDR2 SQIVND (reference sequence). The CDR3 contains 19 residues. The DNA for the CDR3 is TGTGCCAGTAGTAGCCCGCTCTACTCAGACAGACGGTACCAAGAGACCCAGTACTTC. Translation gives CASSSPLYSDRRYQETQYF.

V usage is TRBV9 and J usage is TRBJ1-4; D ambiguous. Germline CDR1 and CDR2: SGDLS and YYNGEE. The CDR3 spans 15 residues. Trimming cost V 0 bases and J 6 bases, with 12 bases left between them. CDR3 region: CASSVDPREYEKLFF. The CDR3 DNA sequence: TGTGCCAGCAGCGTAGACCCGAGGGAATATGAAAAACTGTTTTTT.

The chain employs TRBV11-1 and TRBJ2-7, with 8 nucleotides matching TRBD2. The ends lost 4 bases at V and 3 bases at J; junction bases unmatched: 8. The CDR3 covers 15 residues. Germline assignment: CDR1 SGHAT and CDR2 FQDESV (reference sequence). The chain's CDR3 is CASSWGSSGVYEQYF. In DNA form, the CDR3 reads TGTGCCAGCAGCTGGGGGAGTAGCGGGGTCTACGAGCAGTACTTC.

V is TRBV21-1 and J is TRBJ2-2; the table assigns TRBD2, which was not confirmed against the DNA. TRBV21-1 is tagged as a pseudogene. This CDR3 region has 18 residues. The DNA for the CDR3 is TGTGCCAGCAGCACGGGACTAGCGGGGGGGCCGGGGCCCCGGGAGCTGTTTTTT. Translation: CASSTGLAGGPGPRELFF.

CDR3 DNA: TGTGCCAGTAGTCCGCGACTGGACAGGGGCGGAAGGTCTAACTATGGCTACACCTTC. This codes for CASSPRLDRGGRSNYGYTF. The chain recombines TRBV19 with TRBJ1-2; the match to TRBD1 covers 9 bases. With V trimmed by 5 bases and J by 0 bases, 16 bases remained unmatched. The CDR3 runs 19 residues. CDR1 LNHDA and CDR2 SQIVND come from the germline V gene (reference sequence).

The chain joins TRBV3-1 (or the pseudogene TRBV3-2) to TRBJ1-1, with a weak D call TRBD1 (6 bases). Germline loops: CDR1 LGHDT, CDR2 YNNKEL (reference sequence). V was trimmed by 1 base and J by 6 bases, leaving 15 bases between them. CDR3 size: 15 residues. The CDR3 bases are TGTGCCAGCAGCCAAGGCGTCCGGTCAGGGGCTGAAGCTTTCTTT. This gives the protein CASSQGVRSGAEAFF.

CDR3 coding DNA: TGTGCCAGCAGTCCCACCCCTAGCGGGGGAGGGAACATTCAGTACTTC. Translated, it gives CASSPTPSGGGNIQYF. The V call is TRBV27, the J call TRBJ2-4; 10 bases align to TRBD2. Germline V gene lookup returns CDR1 MNHEY and CDR2 SMNVEV (reference sequence). This CDR3 is 16 amino acids long. The V gene end was trimmed by 5 bases and the J gene end by 7 bases; junction bases not matched to a gene: 11.

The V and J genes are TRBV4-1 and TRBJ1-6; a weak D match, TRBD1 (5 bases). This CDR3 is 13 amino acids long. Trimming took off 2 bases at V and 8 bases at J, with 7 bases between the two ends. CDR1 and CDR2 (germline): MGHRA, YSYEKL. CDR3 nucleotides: TGCGCCAGCAGCCAAAAAGGGGATTCACCCCTCCACTTT. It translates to CASSQKGDSPLHF.